This T cell receptor (beta chain) came from a study of T cell responses to AZD1222 COVID-19 vaccine. This clone has just a few counts. Germline trimming cut 2 bases from V and 7 bases from J; bases unmatched to any gene: 10. The length of the CDR3 is 15 residues. Germline V CDR1 and CDR2: SEHNR, FQNEAQ (reference sequence). Data came from immunoSEQ multiplex PCR; TCRdb stores just in-frame clones and leaves some out. Here the sample spans some 130,000 clones, about 89% being singletons. The source material was peripheral blood, sampled on day 0 of AZD1222 vaccination. The chain is built from TRBV7-9 and TRBJ2-7; 8 bases fit TRBD2. This TCR came from an adult in good health. The CDR3 DNA reads TGTGCCAGCAGCTTAAATCGCGGGGGGTCGGAAGAGCAGTACTTC. Amino acids: CASSLNRGGSEEQYF.